A selection of T cell receptor beta chains follows, all from one sample in a study of response to subunit inactivated influenza vaccine. TCRdb independently ran MiXCR on the RT-PCR reads; one entry per CDR3 protein. The table shows 860,000 or so distinct CDR3 sequences, with approximately 22% occurring only once. Sequencing used PBMCs from blood, obtained more than 4 days after vaccination. Receptors originate from a man aged 45-65 years who received an inactivated influenza vaccine. CDR3s include the opening cysteine and the closing phenylalanine or tryptophan. A D gene is named only where the DNA matches it firmly. The size entry is marked missing in some rows and otherwise reads once, few, many or a size class.

abundance,v_gene,j_gene,d_gene,CDR3aa,CDR3nt
.,TRBV5-1,TRBJ1-1,TRBD1,CVSSLLNLGGEAFF,TGCGTCAGCAGCTTGTTGAATTTAGGGGGCGAAGCTTTCTTT
many,TRBV5-1,TRBJ2-7,TRBD1,CASSPGQGRTYEQYF,TGCGCCAGCAGCCCTGGACAGGGGAGGACCTACGAGCAGTACTTC
.,TRBV15,TRBJ2-6,.,CATSRDSIGANVLTF,TGTGCCACCAGCAGAGATTCGATTGGGGCCAACGTCCTGACTTTC
few,TRBV24-1,TRBJ2-1,TRBD2,CATSDLGLAGDNEQFF,TGTGCCACCAGTGATTTAGGACTAGCGGGAGACAATGAGCAGTTCTTC
.,TRBV20-1,TRBJ2-7,.,CSASHKLEQYF,TGCAGTGCTAGTCACAAGCTCGAGCAGTACTTC
few,TRBV10-3,TRBJ2-3,.,CAISESTRSDTQYF,TGTGCCATCAGTGAGTCGACGAGATCTGATACGCAGTATTTT
few,TRBV7-2,TRBJ2-5,.,CASSRDSGLRRETQYF,TGTGCCAGCAGCCGAGACTCGGGACTGAGGAGAGAGACCCAGTACTTC
few,TRBV28,TRBJ2-3,TRBD1,CASSLGTATQYF,TGTGCCAGCAGTTTAGGGACAGCAACGCAGTATTTT
few,TRBV20-1,TRBJ2-1,.,CSAPGPYNEQFF,TGCAGTGCGCCGGGGCCATACAATGAGCAGTTCTTC
few,TRBV19,TRBJ2-1,.,CATLGRVPYNEQFF,TGTGCCACCCTCGGCAGGGTTCCCTACAATGAGCAGTTCTTC
many,TRBV6-2/TRBV6-3,TRBJ2-7,TRBD2,CASSRLAGAEQYF,TGTGCCAGCAGTCGGCTAGCGGGAGCAGAGCAGTACTTC
.,TRBV20-1,TRBJ2-5,.,CSARGSGNQETQYF,TGCAGTGCTAGAGGGTCCGGGAACCAAGAGACCCAGTACTTC
few,TRBV4-2,TRBJ2-3,.,CASSQDKSLGRDTDTQYF,TGTGCCAGCAGCCAAGATAAAAGCCTTGGGCGGGACACAGATACGCAGTATTTT
few,TRBV20-1,TRBJ1-2,.,CSARTDPGYTF,TGCAGTGCTAGGACAGACCCTGGCTACACCTTC
few,TRBV5-1,TRBJ2-1,.,CASSWRQGGSYNEQFF,TGCGCCAGCAGCTGGAGACAGGGAGGCTCCTACAATGAGCAGTTCTTC
few,TRBV6-1,TRBJ2-3,TRBD2,CASKLAGARTDTQYF,TGTGCCAGCAAACTAGCGGGGGCCCGCACAGATACGCAGTATTTT
.,TRBV30,TRBJ2-1,TRBD1,CAWSRDRGGYEQFF,TGTGCCTGGAGTAGGGACAGGGGAGGGTACGAGCAGTTCTTC
.,TRBV7-9,TRBJ2-7,.,CASSLASWEQYF,TGTGCCAGCAGCTTAGCGAGTTGGGAGCAGTACTTC
few,TRBV5-6,TRBJ2-1,TRBD2,CASVAGTSGNNEQFF,TGTGCCAGCGTGGCCGGGACTAGCGGAAACAATGAGCAGTTCTTC
few,TRBV6-6,TRBJ2-4,.,CASGFAGKNIQYF,TGTGCCAGCGGGTTTGCGGGCAAAAACATTCAGTACTTC
.,TRBV12-3/TRBV12-4,TRBJ2-7,.,CASSQSQVASYEQYF,TGTGCCAGCAGCCAATCACAGGTGGCGTCCTACGAGCAGTACTTC
few,TRBV2,TRBJ2-4,.,CATQGLAKNIQYF,TGTGCCACCCAGGGACTAGCCAAAAACATTCAGTACTTC
.,TRBV5-1,TRBJ2-5,.,CASSPNTYTGGETQYF,TGCGCCAGCAGCCCGAATACCTACACCGGGGGAGAGACCCAGTACTTC
few,TRBV18,TRBJ2-1,.,CASSPNAGGNEQFF,TGTGCCAGCTCACCAAACGCCGGGGGCAATGAGCAGTTCTTC
many,TRBV7-2,TRBJ2-6,.,CASSFQGHSGANVLTF,TGTGCCAGCAGCTTTCAGGGCCACTCTGGGGCCAACGTCCTGACTTTC
.,TRBV10-2,TRBJ1-4,.,CASSSKLTGGNEKLFF,TGCGCCAGCAGTTCTAAACTGACAGGAGGCAATGAAAAACTGTTTTTT